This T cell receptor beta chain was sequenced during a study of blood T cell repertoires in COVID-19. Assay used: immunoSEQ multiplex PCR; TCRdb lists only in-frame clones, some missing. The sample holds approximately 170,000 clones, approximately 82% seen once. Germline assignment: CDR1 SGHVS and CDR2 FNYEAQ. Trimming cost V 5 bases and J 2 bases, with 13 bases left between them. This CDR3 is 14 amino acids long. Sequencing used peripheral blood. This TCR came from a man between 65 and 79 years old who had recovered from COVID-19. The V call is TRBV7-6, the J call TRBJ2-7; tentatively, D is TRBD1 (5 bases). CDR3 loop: CASSTTDSPYEQYF. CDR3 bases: TGTGCCAGCAGCACAACCGACAGCCCCTACGAGCAGTACTTC.